The T cell receptor (beta chain) described here comes from a study of cytomegalovirus exposure and HLA in healthy donors. V lost 0 bases, J lost 12 bases, and 18 bases lay in between. The CDR3 spans 15 residues. Germline V gives CDR1 SGHDT, CDR2 YYEEEE. The primer mix had 60 Vbeta and 13 Jbeta primers. Libraries were prepared by immunoSEQ multiplex PCR; TCRdb keeps only in-frame clonotypes and omits some of them. The sample records 120,000 to 150,000 clones, 78% being singletons. The TCR sequence derives from a male donor in good health and CMV-seronegative. V gene TRBV5-6 combines with J gene TRBJ1-4; D may be TRBD1 (6 bases). Sequenced material: PBMCs. Here the CDR3 reads CASSLAGEGRFELFF. In DNA form, the CDR3 reads TGTGCCAGCAGCTTGGCAGGGGAGGGACGGTTTGAACTGTTTTTT. The full variable domain, rest sourced from reference TRBV5-6 and TRBJ1-4, is DAGVTQSPTHLIKTRGQQVTLRCSPKSGHDTVSWYQQALGQGPQFIFQYYEEEERQRGNFPDRFSGHQFPNYSSELNVNALLLGDSALYLCASSLAGEGRFELFFGSGTQLSVL.